The T cell receptor beta chain under discussion was sequenced for a study of cytomegalovirus exposure and HLA in healthy donors. V was clipped by 0 bases and J by 11 bases, with 17 bases between them. CDR1 GTSNPN and CDR2 SVGIG come from the germline V gene (reference sequence). The CDR3 spans 15 residues. 13 Jbeta primers and 60 Vbeta primers were used for the PCR. The data were produced by immunoSEQ multiplex PCR, yet TCRdb's version contains in-frame clones alone and is incomplete. The repertoire holds 200,000 or so clones, with nearly 80% as singletons. The TCR originated in a young man in good health and CMV-seronegative. Sequencing input: PBMCs. V and J are TRBV30 and TRBJ1-6; D gene uncertain. The CDR3 loop reads CAWSVLREVNPPLHF. The CDR3 DNA reads TGTGCCTGGAGTGTACTGAGGGAAGTCAATCCACCCCTCCACTTT.